The 10 T cell receptor beta chains listed next were all sequenced from one sample in a study of CD8+CD57+ T cells in acquired aplastic anemia. Those patients picked for sequencing had displayed CD8+CD57+ cell expansion on flow cytometry. It was genomic DNA that served as the template for profiling TCR beta VDJ and CDR3. MiXCR, run by TCRdb on the reads, gives a single entry per CDR3 protein. Among around 180,000 distinct CDR3 sequences listed, about 50% were seen once. What was sequenced was sorted CD4+, CD8+, or CD8+CD57+ T cells (not recorded which) from PBMCs. Receptors were obtained from a human donor with aplastic anemia.

In its sample, this clonotype was seen many times. The J gene is TRBJ2-1, the V gene TRBV9, with TRBD2 as a possible D gene (5 bases). This CDR3 is 12 amino acids long. CDR1 is SGDLS and CDR2 is YYNGEE in the germline V gene. Trimming stripped 0 bases from V and 9 bases from J, with 7 bases between. CDR3 DNA: TGTGCCAGCAGCGTAGAAGGGAGTGAGCAGTTCTTC. Translation: CASSVEGSEQFF.

The V and J genes are TRBV20-1 and TRBJ2-1, with D possibly called TRBD1 or TRBD2 (5 bases each). The CDR3 is 12 residues long. V dropped 7 bases and J dropped 7 bases, with 14 bases sitting between them. Per the germline V gene, CDR1 is DFQATT and CDR2 is SNEGSKA (reference sequence). CDR3 region: CSGKSGRNEQFF. DNA for the CDR3: TGCAGTGGCAAGTCGGGGCGGAATGAGCAGTTCTTC.

This clonotype was recorded many times. V gene TRBV7-2 combines with J gene TRBJ1-1; no firm D call. This CDR3 comprises 13 residues. CDR1 and CDR2 (germline): SGHTA, FQGNSA. Trimming took off 5 bases at V and 1 base at J, with 8 bases between the two ends. As DNA, the CDR3 is TGTGCCAGCAGCCAACACCAGAACACTGAAGCTTTCTTT. Protein sequence: CASSQHQNTEAFF.

The rearrangement links TRBV20-1 to TRBJ1-2, with D uncertain. Germline CDR1 is DFQATT and CDR2 is SNEGSKA (reference sequence). The V end lost 3 bases, the J end lost 1 base, and 6 bases lay between the germline ends. The CDR3 covers 12 residues. CDR3 DNA sequence: TGCAGTGCTAGTCCAGATAACTATGGCTACACCTTC. Its protein is CSASPDNYGYTF.

This clonotype was counted at least ten times. This sequence joins TRBV2 and TRBJ2-5, with D hard to call. CDR3 length equals 15 residues. V was trimmed by 7 bases and J by 4 bases, leaving 19 bases between them. Germline V gene sequence: CDR1 SNHLY, CDR2 FYNNEI. The CDR3 DNA reads TGTGCCAGCATCAAAGAAGGGCGGCCCGGAGAGACCCAGTACTTC. It yields the protein CASIKEGRPGETQYF.

This clonotype was seen at least ten times. The genes are TRBV7-6 and TRBJ2-7; 11 positions agree with TRBD1. V lost 3 bases and J lost 4; bases outside the gene matches: 5. Germline-derived CDR1 and CDR2 are SGHVS and FNYEAQ. The CDR3 loop spans 15 amino acids. As DNA, the CDR3 is TGTGCCAGCAGCTTCGGGACAGGGGGAATGTACGAGCAGTACTTC. Amino acids: CASSFGTGGMYEQYF.

The sample holds a few counts of this clonotype. The CDR3 DNA is TGCAGCGTTGAGTCGAAGCACAGCTCTGGGGCCAACGTCCTGACTTTC. Translated, it gives CSVESKHSSGANVLTF. V gene TRBV29-1 combines with J gene TRBJ2-6; D gene uncertain. With 3 bases removed from V and 0 bases from J, the gap between germline ends came to 12 bases. CDR1 and CDR2 from the germline V gene are SQVTM and ANQGSEA. This CDR3 contains 16 residues.

The chain has TRBV2 and TRBJ2-7; TRBD1 aligns across 12 bases. The CDR3 is made up of 15 amino acids. The V gene's germline CDR1 is SNHLY and CDR2 FYNNEI. V gave up 3 bases and J gave up 5 bases; unmatched junction bases: 5. Here the CDR3 reads CASSDPGQGAHEQYF. CDR3 sequence (DNA): TGTGCCAGCAGTGATCCGGGACAGGGGGCCCACGAGCAGTACTTC.

This clonotype showed up many times. J is TRBJ2-5 and V is TRBV2, with D perhaps assigned TRBD1 or TRBD2 (5 bases each). This CDR3 region has 15 residues. Per germline, CDR1 SNHLY and CDR2 FYNNEI. V shed 6 bases and J shed 1 base, with 15 bases lying between them. The CDR3 sequence: CASSHRDGFQETQYF. For the CDR3, the DNA is TGTGCCAGCAGCCACCGGGACGGATTCCAAGAGACCCAGTACTTC. Drawing the rest from reference TRBV2 and TRBJ2-5, the complete variable domain is EPEVTQTPSHQVTQMGQEVILRCVPISNHLYFYWYRQILGQKVEFLVSFYNNEISEKSEIFDDQFSVERPDGSNFTLKIRSTKLEDSAMYFCASSHRDGFQETQYFGPGTRLLVL.

This clonotype was observed at least ten times. J is TRBJ2-7 and V is TRBV12-3 or TRBV12-4; a possible D gene is TRBD2 (5 bases). Deletions cut 5 bases from V and 0 bases from J, with 8 bases between. The CDR3 spans 13 residues. Here the CDR3 DNA reads TGTGCCAGCAGTGGAGGTTTCTCCTACGAGCAGTACTTC. Translating it yields CASSGGFSYEQYF.